This is a list of T cell receptor beta chains from one sample in a study of cytomegalovirus exposure and HLA in healthy donors. The assay was immunoSEQ multiplex PCR, and TCRdb's table has in-frame clones only and misses some. Among about 160,000 clones listed, roughly 73% were seen once. Sequenced sample: PBMCs. The receptor set was obtained from a woman aged 25 to 45 in good health and CMV-seronegative. CDR3s include the opening cysteine and the closing phenylalanine or tryptophan. A D gene is named only where the DNA matches it firmly. Only some rows state a clone size, as once, few, many or a class for expanded clones.

-	TRBJ1-2	TRBV2	-	CASRAGRYGYTF	TGTGCCAGCAGGGCTGGGAGATATGGCTACACCTTC
TRBD1	TRBJ1-1	TRBV18	-	CASSTSTGVNTEAFF	TGTGCCAGCTCCACCTCTACAGGGGTGAACACTGAAGCTTTCTTT
-	TRBJ2-1	TRBV2	-	CASDLRSEQFF	TGTGCCAGCGATCTCCGGTCCGAGCAGTTCTTC
-	TRBJ1-1	TRBV5-1	-	CASSLVGGANTEAFF	TGCGCCAGCAGCTTGGTTGGGGGGGCGAACACTGAAGCTTTCTTT
-	TRBJ2-3	TRBV7-2	-	CASSLLRPGDTQYF	TGTGCCAGCAGCTTACTTCGACCGGGGGATACGCAGTATTTT
TRBD1	TRBJ1-2	TRBV14	-	CASSSTGGADYGYTF	TGTGCCAGCAGCTCGACAGGGGGCGCGGACTATGGCTACACCTTC
-	TRBJ1-5	TRBV21-1	few	CASNTQPGQGRVGNQPQHF	TGTGCCAGCAACACACAACCGGGACAGGGGAGGGTTGGCAATCAGCCCCAGCATTTT
-	TRBJ1-3	TRBV4-1	-	CASSQDPGGLSGNTIYF	TGCGCCAGCAGCCAAGATCCGGGGGGCCTCTCTGGAAACACCATATATTTT
-	TRBJ1-1	TRBV27	-	CASRLLNWGDEAFF	TGTGCCAGCAGACTCCTAAATTGGGGAGATGAAGCTTTCTTT
TRBD1	TRBJ2-5	TRBV19	-	CASSRGQGETQYF	TGTGCCAGTAGTAGAGGACAGGGTGAGACCCAGTACTTC
-	TRBJ1-2	TRBV20-1	-	CSARDLSAYTF	TGCAGTGCTAGAGATCTCAGTGCCTACACCTTC
-	TRBJ2-5	TRBV12-5	-	CASGFQETQYF	TGTGCTAGTGGTTTCCAGGAGACCCAGTACTTC
-	TRBJ2-1	TRBV28	few	CASSSLHGEQFF	TGTGCCAGCAGTTCCCTCCATGGCGAGCAGTTCTTC
TRBD2	TRBJ2-1	TRBV7-3	-	CASSFGLAGQYNEQFF	TGTGCCAGCAGCTTCGGACTAGCGGGGCAGTACAATGAGCAGTTCTTC
-	TRBJ1-2	TRBV4-2	-	CASSQDGHAVYGYTF	TGTGCCAGCAGCCAAGATGGCCATGCTGTCTATGGCTACACCTTC
TRBD1	TRBJ1-2	TRBV29-1	-	CSVGAGQGYGYTF	TGCAGCGTTGGAGCGGGACAGGGCTATGGCTACACCTTC
-	TRBJ1-1	TRBV2	few	CASSEVGGRTEAFF	TGTGCCAGCAGTGAAGTCGGGGGAAGGACTGAAGCTTTCTTT
-	TRBJ1-5	TRBV12-5	few	CASGSLRDSYSNQPQHF	TGTGCTAGTGGCTCCCTTCGGGACTCGTATAGCAATCAGCCCCAGCATTTT
-	TRBJ2-3	TRBV28	-	CASTPAGRSSTDTQYF	TGTGCCAGCACCCCGGCGGGAAGATCTAGCACAGATACGCAGTATTTT
TRBD2	TRBJ2-1	TRBV2	-	CASRMKRGADNEQFF	TGTGCCAGCAGAATGAAGCGGGGGGCCGACAATGAGCAGTTCTTC
TRBD1	TRBJ1-1	TRBV5-1	-	CASSLTPGQGFLMNTEAFF	TGCGCCAGCAGCTTGACCCCGGGACAGGGGTTCCTTATGAACACTGAAGCTTTCTTT
TRBD1	TRBJ2-7	TRBV5-6	-	CASSARDRVTYEQYF	TGTGCCAGCAGCGCCCGGGACAGGGTTACCTACGAGCAGTACTTC
-	TRBJ2-3	TRBV5-1	once	CASSLEGTTDTQYF	TGCGCCAGCAGCTTGGAAGGGACAACAGATACGCAGTATTTT
TRBD1	TRBJ1-6	TRBV7-2	-	CASSLNPGGGRSPLHF	TGTGCCAGCAGCTTAAACCCGGGAGGGGGCCGTTCACCCCTCCACTTT
-	TRBJ1-6	TRBV5-1	-	CASSFKGSQQGNNSPLHF	TGCGCCAGCAGCTTCAAAGGATCCCAGCAGGGGAATAATTCACCCCTCCACTTT
-	TRBJ1-4	TRBV5-1	-	CASSIMRDEKLFF	TGCGCCAGCAGCATCATGAGGGATGAAAAACTGTTTTTT
-	TRBJ1-4	TRBV9	once	CASSPRGGSNEKLFF	TGTGCCAGCAGCCCACGAGGCGGGTCTAATGAAAAACTGTTTTTT
-	TRBJ1-1	TRBV11-1	-	CASSLALYSLEAFF	TGTGCCAGCAGCTTAGCGCTCTACAGTCTTGAAGCTTTCTTT
TRBD2	TRBJ2-5	TRBV6-1	few	CASSEVAGGGETQYF	TGTGCCAGCAGTGAAGTAGCGGGGGGAGGGGAGACCCAGTACTTC
TRBD1	TRBJ1-1	TRBV29-1	-	CSVGQSYEAFF	TGCAGCGTGGGACAGTCATATGAAGCTTTCTTT
-	TRBJ1-3	TRBV7-6	few	CASRRAPGSGNTIYF	TGTGCCAGCAGAAGAGCGCCAGGGTCTGGAAACACCATATATTTT
TRBD2	TRBJ2-7	TRBV27	-	CASSPLAGGSYEQYF	TGTGCCAGCAGTCCGCTAGCGGGGGGATCCTACGAGCAGTACTTC
-	TRBJ1-2	TRBV7-2	-	CASSLVTYRGYTF	TGTGCCAGCAGCTTAGTCACCTATCGGGGCTACACCTTC
TRBD2	TRBJ2-3	TRBV7-9	-	CASSLTSGGVSTDTQYF	TGTGCCAGCAGCCTGACTAGCGGGGGGGTTAGCACAGATACGCAGTATTTT
-	TRBJ1-2	TRBV5-1	-	CASSLVAGASGYTF	TGCGCCAGCAGCTTGGTAGCAGGGGCGAGCGGCTACACCTTC
-	TRBJ2-7	TRBV2	-	CASSDDSLGSYEQYF	TGTGCCAGCAGCGACGACAGTCTGGGCTCCTACGAGCAGTACTTC
TRBD1	TRBJ1-1	TRBV6-5	-	CASSYELQGLTEAFF	TGTGCCAGCAGTTACGAACTACAGGGGCTAACTGAAGCTTTCTTT
-	TRBJ2-2	TRBV7-2	-	CASSPDLRDRVGGTGELFF	TGTGCCAGCAGCCCAGACCTTAGGGACAGAGTGGGGGGCACCGGGGAGCTGTTTTTT
-	TRBJ1-1	TRBV5-1	-	CASSLVLNTEAFF	TGCGCCAGCAGCTTGGTTCTTAACACTGAAGCTTTCTTT
-	TRBJ2-1	TRBV30	once	CAWSFRENEQFF	TGTGCCTGGAGCTTCAGGGAAAATGAGCAGTTCTTC
TRBD2	TRBJ2-1	TRBV10-3	-	CAISAPGGGSYNEQFF	TGTGCCATCAGTGCGCCGGGAGGGGGTAGCTACAATGAGCAGTTCTTC
-	TRBJ1-1	TRBV5-4	-	CASSRSMNTEAFF	TGTGCCAGCAGCCGGTCGATGAACACTGAAGCTTTCTTT
TRBD1	TRBJ1-4	TRBV7-2	once	CASSTGEGRGQGEKLFF	TGTGCCAGCAGCACCGGGGAAGGCAGGGGGCAGGGTGAAAAACTGTTTTTT
TRBD1	TRBJ2-2	TRBV5-1	-	CASSLLPPGQGAGELFF	TGCGCCAGCAGCTTGCTGCCCCCGGGACAGGGGGCCGGGGAGCTGTTTTTT
-	TRBJ2-5	TRBV9	-	CASSVATVGGTQYF	TGTGCCAGCAGCGTAGCTACCGTAGGAGGGACCCAGTACTTC
-	TRBJ2-7	TRBV5-1	-	CASSIGLSPYEQYF	TGCGCCAGCAGCATAGGACTGAGTCCCTACGAGCAGTACTTC
-	TRBJ2-5	TRBV6-6	-	CASSYSPDTEETQYF	TGTGCCAGCAGTTACTCCCCCGATACAGAAGAGACCCAGTACTTC
-	TRBJ1-1	TRBV5-1	once	CASSSLGGNTEAFF	TGCGCCAGCAGCTCCCTGGGGGGGAACACTGAAGCTTTCTTT
TRBD1	TRBJ2-7	TRBV25-1	-	CASGPAKEDRLSYEQYF	TGTGCCAGCGGACCCGCGAAGGAGGACAGGTTATCCTACGAGCAGTACTTC
-	TRBJ2-5	TRBV2	-	CASSPRQGPPEETQYF	TGTGCCAGCAGTCCCCGGCAGGGGCCCCCCGAAGAGACCCAGTACTTC
-	TRBJ1-6	TRBV19	-	CASSMRRYNSPLHF	TGTGCCAGTAGTATGAGGCGATATAATTCACCCCTCCACTTT
TRBD2	TRBJ2-3	TRBV10-3	-	CAISRTSQLTDTQYF	TGTGCCATCAGCCGGACTAGCCAACTCACAGATACGCAGTATTTT
-	TRBJ2-1	TRBV7-2	-	CASSLIQAYNEQFF	TGTGCCAGCAGCTTAATCCAGGCCTACAATGAGCAGTTCTTC
-	TRBJ2-3	TRBV5-4	-	CASSPWRDTDTQYF	TGTGCCAGCAGCCCCTGGAGGGACACAGATACGCAGTATTTT
-	TRBJ1-2	TRBV7-9	-	CASSPPGRRTYTGYTF	TGTGCCAGCAGCCCCCCTGGGCGTCGGACTTACACGGGCTACACCTTC
TRBD2	TRBJ2-1	TRBV6-1	few	CASSALAGGYNEQFF	TGTGCCAGCAGTGCCCTAGCGGGGGGATACAATGAGCAGTTCTTC
TRBD2	TRBJ2-7	TRBV4-1	-	CASSQTGLAGYRSYEQYF	TGCGCCAGCAGCCAGACGGGACTAGCGGGGTACCGTTCCTACGAGCAGTACTTC
-	TRBJ2-1	TRBV27	-	CASSNMGYEQFF	TGTGCCAGCAGTAATATGGGCTATGAGCAGTTCTTC
-	TRBJ1-3	TRBV7-9	-	CASREGNTIYF	TGTGCCAGCCGCGAAGGAAACACCATATATTTT